The 2 T cell receptor beta chains listed next were all sequenced from one sample in a study of CD8+CD57+ T cells in acquired aplastic anemia. In patients chosen for sequencing, flow cytometry had shown CD8+CD57+ cell expansion. The TCR beta profiling, which covered VDJ combination and CDR3 sequence, was carried out using genomic DNA as the template. TCRdb redid the calling of the reads with MiXCR, one entry per CDR3 protein. This table has about 160,000 distinct CDR3 sequences, 40% to 60% appearing once. The sequenced material came from sorted CD4+, CD8+, or CD8+CD57+ T cells (not recorded which) from PBMCs. The origin of the receptors is a human donor with aplastic anemia.

A few counts support this clonotype. The rearrangement joins TRBV25-1 to TRBJ2-5; a possible D gene is TRBD2 (5 bases). The V gene lost 1 base and the J gene lost 5 bases, with 11 bases spanning the gap. The CDR3 totals 14 residues. Germline assignment: CDR1 MGHDK and CDR2 SYGVNS. The CDR3 sequence: CASSESGVGETQYF. CDR3 in DNA: TGTGCCAGCAGTGAATCCGGGGTTGGGGAGACCCAGTACTTC. Together with reference TRBV25-1 and TRBJ2-5, the CDR3 gives the full variable domain: EADIYQTPRYLVIGTGKKITLECSQTMGHDKMYWYQQDPGMELHLIHYSYGVNSTEKGDLSSESTVSRIRTEHFPLTLESARPSHTSQYLCASSESGVGETQYFGPGTRLLVL.

As for this clonotype: Compared with germline, one end of the junction differs, possibly owing to a read error. This chain uses TRBV19 with TRBJ1-1, with TRBD1 identical over 10 bases. Germline loops: CDR1 LNHDA, CDR2 SQIVND (reference sequence). The CDR3 covers 13 residues. The CDR3 bases are TGTGCCAGTAGTAGCCGACAGGGGGCTGAAGCCTTCTTT. Its translation is CASSSRQGAEAFF.